This T cell receptor beta chain was captured by sequencing in a study of T cells in women clearing cervical HPV infection. Turning to the study itself: Case blood was drawn when the lesion was first found; control blood after infection became undetectable. General observations from the study: Repertoire richness, not evenness, was significantly elevated in CIN3+ cases versus controls. Associations may precede or follow infection; HPV-specific or memory T cells were not isolated. Cases carried less TRBV6-7 than controls: 0.11% versus 0.16%.

On this clone: No antigen is known for it. The CDR3 goes on 3 residues after the read ends, and that part is filled in from the germline J gene.

The repertoire was sequenced with immunoSEQ multiplex PCR; TCRdb's copy has only in-frame clones and lacks some. Recorded for this sample: approximately 28,000 clones. Germline assignment: CDR1 SGHVS and CDR2 FQNEAQ. Trimming stripped 1 base from V and 4 bases from J, with 14 bases between. This CDR3 comprises 15 residues. This chain joins TRBV7-8 and TRBJ2-7; no clear D gene. What was sequenced was blood buffy coat. This sequence originates from a woman between 18 and 75 years old with a cervical HPV16 infection that either progressed to CIN3+ or cleared (not recorded which). CDR3 DNA (partial): TGTGCCAGCAGCTTAGTTAGGGCGAAAGCTTACGAG. Translated: CASSLVRAKAYE. The CDR3 as a whole reads CASSLVRAKAYEQYF. Full variable domain (outside the CDR3, taken from reference TRBV7-8 and TRBJ2-7): GAGVSQSPRYKVAKRGQDVALRCDPISGHVSLFWYQQALGQGPEFLTYFQNEAQLDKSGLPSDRFFAERPEGSVSTLKIQRTQQEDSAVYLCASSLVRAKAYEQYFGPGTRLTVT.